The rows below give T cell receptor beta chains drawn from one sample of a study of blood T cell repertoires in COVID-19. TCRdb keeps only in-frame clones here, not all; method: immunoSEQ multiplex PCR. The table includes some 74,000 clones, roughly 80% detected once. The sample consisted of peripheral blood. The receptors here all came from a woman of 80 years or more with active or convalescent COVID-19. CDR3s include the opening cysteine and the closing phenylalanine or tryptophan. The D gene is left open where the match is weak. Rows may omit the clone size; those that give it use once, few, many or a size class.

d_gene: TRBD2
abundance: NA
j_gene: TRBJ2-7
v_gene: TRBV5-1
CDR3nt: TGCGCCAGCAGCTATTACCCCGGGACTAGCGGGACAAGCTCCTACGAGCAGTACTTC
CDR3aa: CASSYYPGTSGTSSYEQYF

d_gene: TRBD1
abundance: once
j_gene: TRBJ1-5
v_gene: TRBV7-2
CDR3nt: TGTGCCAGCAGCGCCGGGACAGGGGTTCATCAGCCCCAGCATTTT
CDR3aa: CASSAGTGVHQPQHF

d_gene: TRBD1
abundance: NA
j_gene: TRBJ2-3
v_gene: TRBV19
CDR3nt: TGTGCCAGTAGTAATGAACAGGGGGGATATACGCAGTATTTT
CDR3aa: CASSNEQGGYTQYF

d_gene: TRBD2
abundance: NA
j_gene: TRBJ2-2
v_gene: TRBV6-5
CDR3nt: TGTGCCAGCAACCCTCGGCAGGGAGGGACCGGGGAGCTGTTTTTT
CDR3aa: CASNPRQGGTGELFF

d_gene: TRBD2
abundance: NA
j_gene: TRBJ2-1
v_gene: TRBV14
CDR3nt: TGTGCCAGCAGCCAAATAAGGACTAGCGGGGGGGGATCCAATGAGCAGTTCTTC
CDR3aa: CASSQIRTSGGGSNEQFF

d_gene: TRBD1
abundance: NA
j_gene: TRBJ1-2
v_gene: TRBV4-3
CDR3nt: TGCGCCAGCAGCCAGCCAGCAGGGGGCGGCTACACCTTC
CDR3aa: CASSQPAGGGYTF

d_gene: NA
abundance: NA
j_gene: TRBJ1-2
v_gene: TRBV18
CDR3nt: TGTGCCAGCTCACCTGAGCCTAACTATGGCTACACCTTC
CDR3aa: CASSPEPNYGYTF

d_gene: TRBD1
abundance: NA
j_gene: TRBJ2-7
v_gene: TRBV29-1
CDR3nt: TGCAGCGCCAGAACAGGGGGCTCGTACGAGCAGTACTTC
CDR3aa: CSARTGGSYEQYF

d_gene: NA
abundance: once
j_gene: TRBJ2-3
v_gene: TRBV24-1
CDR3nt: TGTGCCACCAGTGCGGGTGCCACAGATACGCAGTATTTT
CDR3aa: CATSAGATDTQYF

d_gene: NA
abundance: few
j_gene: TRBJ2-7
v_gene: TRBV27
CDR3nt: TGTGCCAGCAGTTCGGCGCGGGGGCGTAGGGGCTACGAGCAGTACTTC
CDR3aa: CASSSARGRRGYEQYF

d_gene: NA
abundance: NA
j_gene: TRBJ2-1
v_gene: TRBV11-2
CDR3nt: TGTGCCAGCAGCTTGGGCAGGCCTGGCGATGAGCAGTTCTTC
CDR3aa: CASSLGRPGDEQFF

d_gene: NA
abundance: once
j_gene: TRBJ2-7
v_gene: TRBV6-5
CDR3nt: TGTGCCAGCAGTTCACTCGCAGGGGCTGGGGCCTACGAGCAGTACTTC
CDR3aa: CASSSLAGAGAYEQYF

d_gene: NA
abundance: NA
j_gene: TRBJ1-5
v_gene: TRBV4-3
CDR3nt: TGCGCCAGCAGCCAAGATTGGGGAGTACCGCCCCAGCATTTT
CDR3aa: CASSQDWGVPPQHF

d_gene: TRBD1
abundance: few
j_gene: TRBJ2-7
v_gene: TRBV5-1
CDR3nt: TGCGCCAGCAGCTACGACAGGGTTGGCGAGCAGTACTTC
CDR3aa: CASSYDRVGEQYF

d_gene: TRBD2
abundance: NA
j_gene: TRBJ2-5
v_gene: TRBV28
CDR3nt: TGTGCCAGCAATGAGCGGGGTGCCCCGGGAGAGACCCAGTACTTC
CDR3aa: CASNERGAPGETQYF

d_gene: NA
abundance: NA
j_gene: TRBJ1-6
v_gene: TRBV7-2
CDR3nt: TGTGCCAGCAGCTTAGCGGGCGGGTGGGGTGGCAGGCCCCACTCCTATAATTCACCCCTCCACTTT
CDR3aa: CASSLAGGWGGRPHSYNSPLHF

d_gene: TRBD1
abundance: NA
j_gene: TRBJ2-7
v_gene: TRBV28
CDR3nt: TGTGCCAGCAGAGGGACAGAGGGGTCCTACGAGCAGTACTTC
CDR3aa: CASRGTEGSYEQYF

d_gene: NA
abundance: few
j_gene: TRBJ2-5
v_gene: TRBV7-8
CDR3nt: TGTGCCAGCAGCTCCACAAGAGGGTATGAGGAGACCCAGTACTTC
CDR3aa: CASSSTRGYEETQYF

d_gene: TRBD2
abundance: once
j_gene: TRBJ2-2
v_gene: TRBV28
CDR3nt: TGTGCCAGCAGTTTATCGTTACTAGCGTCCTGGGGCTTATACACCGGGGAGCTGTTTTTT
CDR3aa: CASSLSLLASWGLYTGELFF

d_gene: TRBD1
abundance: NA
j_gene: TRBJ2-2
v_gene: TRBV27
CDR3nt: TGTGCCAGCACCCTGACAGGGGTGAACACCGGGGAGCTGTTTTTT
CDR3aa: CASTLTGVNTGELFF

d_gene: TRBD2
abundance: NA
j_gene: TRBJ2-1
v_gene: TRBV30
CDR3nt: TGTGCCTGGAGTAGGGGACTAGCGGGAGGCGATGAGCAGTTCTTC
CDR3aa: CAWSRGLAGGDEQFF

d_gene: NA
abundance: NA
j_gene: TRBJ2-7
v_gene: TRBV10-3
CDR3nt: TGTGCCATCAGTGGGCGGCGTGACTCCTACGAGCAGTACTTC
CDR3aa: CAISGRRDSYEQYF

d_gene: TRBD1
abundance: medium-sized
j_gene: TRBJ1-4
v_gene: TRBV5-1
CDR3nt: TGCGCCAGCAGAGGGACAGGGGGCTTGGGTACTAATGAAAAACTGTTTTTT
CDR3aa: CASRGTGGLGTNEKLFF

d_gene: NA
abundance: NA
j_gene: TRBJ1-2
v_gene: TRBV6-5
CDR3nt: TGTGCCAGCAGTTACTCCGGCAGGGGATATGGCTACACCTTC
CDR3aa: CASSYSGRGYGYTF

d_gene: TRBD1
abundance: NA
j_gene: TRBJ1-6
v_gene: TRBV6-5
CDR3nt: TGTGCCAGCAAGGGGGCAAATTCACCCCTCCACTTT
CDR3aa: CASKGANSPLHF

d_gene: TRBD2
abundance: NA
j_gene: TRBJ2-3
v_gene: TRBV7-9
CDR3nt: TGTGCCAGCAGCCCTAGCGGGAGCGAGGTGGATACGCAGTATTTT
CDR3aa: CASSPSGSEVDTQYF

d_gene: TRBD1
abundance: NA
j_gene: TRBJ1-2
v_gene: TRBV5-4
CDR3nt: TGTGCCAGCAGCCAAGGACAGGGCGTCACCAACTATGGCTACACCTTC
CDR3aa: CASSQGQGVTNYGYTF

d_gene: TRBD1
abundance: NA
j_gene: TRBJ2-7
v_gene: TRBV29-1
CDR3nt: TGCAGCGCCCTAGACAGGGTTAGAGACGAGCAGTACTTC
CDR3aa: CSALDRVRDEQYF

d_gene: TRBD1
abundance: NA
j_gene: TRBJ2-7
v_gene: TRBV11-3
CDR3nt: TGTGCCAGCAGCCGTGGGGACAGGGTCTCCTACGAGCAGTACTTC
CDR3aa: CASSRGDRVSYEQYF

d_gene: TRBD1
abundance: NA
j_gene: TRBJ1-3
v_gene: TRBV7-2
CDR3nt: TGTGCCAGCAGCTTATACCAGGGGGTTGGAAACACCATATATTTT
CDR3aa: CASSLYQGVGNTIYF

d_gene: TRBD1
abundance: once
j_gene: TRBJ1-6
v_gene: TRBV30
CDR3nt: TGTGCCTGGAACCCGAACAGGGGGAATGGATCACCCCTCCACTTT
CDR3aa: CAWNPNRGNGSPLHF

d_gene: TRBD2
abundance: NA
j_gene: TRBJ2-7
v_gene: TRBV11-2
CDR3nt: TGTGCCAGCAGCTTGTTCGGGGGGACGGGGGAGCAGTACTTC
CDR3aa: CASSLFGGTGEQYF

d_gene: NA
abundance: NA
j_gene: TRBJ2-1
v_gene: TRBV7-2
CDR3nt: TGTGCCAGCAGCTTTGCGGCGGGAACCTACAATGAGCAGTTCTTC
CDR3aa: CASSFAAGTYNEQFF

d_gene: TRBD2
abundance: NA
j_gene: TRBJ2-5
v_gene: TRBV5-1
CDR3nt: TGCGCCAGCAGCTTGGCCCGACTAGCCTCTAACAAGAAGGGGACCCAGTACTTC
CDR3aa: CASSLARLASNKKGTQYF

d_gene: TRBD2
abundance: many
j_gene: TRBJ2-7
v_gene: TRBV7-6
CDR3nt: TGTGCCAGCAGCCTATATGGGGCTAGCGGGAGGTACCCCTACGAGCAGTACTTC
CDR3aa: CASSLYGASGRYPYEQYF

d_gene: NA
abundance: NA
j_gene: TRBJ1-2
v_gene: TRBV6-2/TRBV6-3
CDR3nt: TGTGCCAGCAGTGACGGGGGGTCCCGGGGGGACTATGGCTACACCTTC
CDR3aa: CASSDGGSRGDYGYTF

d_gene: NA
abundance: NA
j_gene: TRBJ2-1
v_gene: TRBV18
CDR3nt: TGTGCCAGCTCACTAACTGGAGGCTCCTACAATGAGCAGTTCTTC
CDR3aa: CASSLTGGSYNEQFF

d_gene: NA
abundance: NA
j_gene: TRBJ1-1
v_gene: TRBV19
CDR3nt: TGTGCCAGTAGTATTGGGCAGAATTCGCGTGGCACTGAAGCTTTCTTT
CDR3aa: CASSIGQNSRGTEAFF

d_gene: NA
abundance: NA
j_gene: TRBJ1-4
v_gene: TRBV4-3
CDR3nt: TGCGCCAGCAGCCAAGCCCCATTCCCGGGTGAAAAACTGTTTTTT
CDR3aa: CASSQAPFPGEKLFF

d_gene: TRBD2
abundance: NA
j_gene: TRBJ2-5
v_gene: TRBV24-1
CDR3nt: TGTGCCACCAGTGACCACCGACTAGCGGGACAAGAGACCCAGTACTTC
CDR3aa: CATSDHRLAGQETQYF